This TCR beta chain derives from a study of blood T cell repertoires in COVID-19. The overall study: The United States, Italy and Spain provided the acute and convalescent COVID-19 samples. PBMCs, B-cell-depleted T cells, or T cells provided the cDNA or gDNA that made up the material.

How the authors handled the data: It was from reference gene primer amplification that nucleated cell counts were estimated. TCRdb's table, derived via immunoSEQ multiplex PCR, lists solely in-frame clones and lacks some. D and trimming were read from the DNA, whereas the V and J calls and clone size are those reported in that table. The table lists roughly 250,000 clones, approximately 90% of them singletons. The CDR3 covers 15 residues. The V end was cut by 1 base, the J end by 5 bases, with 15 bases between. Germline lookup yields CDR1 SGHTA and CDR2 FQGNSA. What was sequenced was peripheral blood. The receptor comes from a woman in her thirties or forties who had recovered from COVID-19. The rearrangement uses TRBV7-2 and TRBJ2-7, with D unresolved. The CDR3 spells CASSLVGRLNNEQYF. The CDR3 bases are TGTGCCAGCAGCTTAGTTGGGCGTTTGAATAACGAGCAGTACTTC.